The 23 T cell receptor beta chains below come from one sample, sequenced in a study of CXCR3-negative and CXCR3-positive naive CD8 T cells. Whole-study findings and limits: CXCR3-expressing naive cells carried TRB CDR3s more hydrophobic than those of CXCR3-negative naive cells.

The TRB cDNA libraries were prepared by 5' RACE with UMI labels. No DNA is given; TCRdb re-called the 5' RACE reads and lists each CDR3 protein once. This sample's table reports some 150,000 distinct CDR3 sequences. These TCRs' antigens remain unknown. The sequencing input was naive CXCR3+ CD8+ T cells from blood. As for subset: CD45RO-CCR7+CD27+CD95- naive CD8+ T cells expressing CXCR3 (TNR3+). These receptors came from a human donor in good health. Some clones in this sample may be carry-over from other donors' samples.

The chain couples TRBV29-1 to TRBJ2-2. This CDR3 has 13 residues. Germline CDR1 reads SQVTM; CDR2 reads ANQGSEA. The CDR3 protein is CSVEVPNTGELFF.

CDR3 sequence: CSARGRGSYEQYF. The gene calls are TRBV20-1 and TRBJ2-7. In germline, CDR1 is DFQATT, CDR2 SNEGSKA (reference sequence). The CDR3 has 13 amino acids.

V usage is TRBV12-3 or TRBV12-4 and J usage is TRBJ2-7; the D gene TCRdb calls, TRBD1, cannot be checked with no DNA. This CDR3 has 14 residues. CDR3 loop: CASSFGTGSYEQYF.

J is TRBJ1-6 and V is TRBV7-2; TCRdb picks TRBD1, but there is no DNA to check that call. Germline V CDR1 and CDR2: SGHTA, FQGNSA. This CDR3 comprises 15 residues. The CDR3 protein is CASSPQGWGNSPLHF.

This chain joins TRBV6-5 and TRBJ2-5; TCRdb's D call, TRBD2, is unchecked because there is no DNA. In germline, CDR1 is MNHEY, CDR2 SVGAGI. The CDR3 sequence is 14 residues long. The CDR3 here is CASSPGTSGETQYF.

The chain carries TRBV28 and TRBJ2-3; the TCRdb call, TRBD2, lacks DNA for checking. Germline V gives CDR1 MDHEN, CDR2 SYDVKM. The CDR3 runs 17 residues. The CDR3 protein is CASSLLTIAGGPDTQYF.

The chain joins TRBV11-2 to TRBJ2-1; TCRdb proposes TRBD2, but this gene call is untestable without DNA. The CDR3 is 15 amino acids. CDR1 is SGHAT, CDR2 FQNNGV, per germline. The CDR3 spells CASSEWARDVDEQFF.

This chain joins TRBV7-8 and TRBJ1-5; TCRdb indicates TRBD1, and absent DNA this call remains unverified. The CDR3 contains 16 residues. CDR1 is SGHVS, CDR2 FQNEAQ, per germline. The CDR3 region is CASSPGTPYSNQPQHF.

The J gene is TRBJ2-5, the V gene TRBV7-8; TCRdb designates TRBD2, a call that cannot be tested without DNA. There are 16 residues in the CDR3. Looked up from germline, CDR1 is SGHVS and CDR2 is FQNEAQ. The CDR3 is CASSLASGGIQETQYF.

The chain links TRBV12-3 or TRBV12-4 to TRBJ2-1; TCRdb's D call of TRBD1 is untestable without DNA. The CDR3 totals 15 residues. The chain's CDR3 is CASSAGAGGYNEQFF.

The chain combines TRBV7-9 with TRBJ1-6. CDR1 is SEHNR and CDR2 is FQNEAQ in the germline V gene (reference sequence). The CDR3 consists of 15 residues. The CDR3 sequence is CASSPDQSVNSPLHF.

The chain couples TRBV7-2 to TRBJ2-7; TCRdb names TRBD1, which stays unverified in the absence of DNA. The V gene's germline CDR1 is SGHTA and CDR2 FQGNSA. CDR3 length: 16 amino acids. The CDR3 spells CASSLAWRNRPYEQYF.

V is TRBV7-9 and J is TRBJ2-3; TCRdb returns TRBD2, unconfirmable since there is no DNA. The CDR3 has 16 amino acids. CDR1 is SEHNR and CDR2 is FQNEAQ in the germline V gene (reference sequence). This CDR3 is CASSKRSGGDSDTQYF.

The CDR3 loop is CASSWTGAGGIGAFF. The chain is built from TRBV7-9 and TRBJ1-1; TCRdb's D call, TRBD1, is unchecked because there is no DNA. Germline CDR1 reads SEHNR; CDR2 reads FQNEAQ (reference sequence). This CDR3 is built from 15 residues.

The chain has TRBV29-1 and TRBJ2-7. CDR1 and CDR2 from the germline V gene are SQVTM and ANQGSEA. CDR3 length: 11 residues. This chain's CDR3 is CSVTEHYEQYF.

J is TRBJ1-1 and V is TRBV4-3. The length of the CDR3 is 13 residues. Germline V lookup: CDR1 LGHNA, CDR2 YSLEER. This CDR3 reads CASSPVDSTEAFF.

The chain is built from TRBV7-9 and TRBJ1-1. CDR3 size: 13 residues. The germline V gene encodes CDR1 SEHNR and CDR2 FQNEAQ (reference sequence). CDR3 region: CASSSPGGPEAFF.

The chain has TRBV15 and TRBJ2-7. CDR1 is LNHNV, CDR2 YYDKDF, per germline (reference sequence). This CDR3 is 12 amino acids long. The CDR3 is CATAGASYEQYF.

The chain recombines TRBV7-6 with TRBJ2-1; TCRdb outputs TRBD2, but without DNA this stays unchecked. CDR1 SGHVS and CDR2 FNYEAQ come from the germline V gene. The CDR3 contains 16 residues. The CDR3 is CASSHLAGGTYNEQFF.

The rearrangement links TRBV14 to TRBJ2-2. CDR1 and CDR2 from the germline V gene are SGHDN and FVKESK. CDR3 size: 15 residues. CDR3 sequence: CASSRVAGSTGELFF.

The rearrangement joins TRBV7-6 to TRBJ2-3; as DNA is missing, the TRBD2 call by TCRdb cannot be tested. Germline values: CDR1 SGHVS, CDR2 FNYEAQ. The CDR3 consists of 16 residues. The CDR3 is CASSLGGKQSTDTQYF.

The chain carries TRBV7-6 and TRBJ2-1; TCRdb's D gene call, TRBD2, goes unchecked for lack of DNA. CDR3 length equals 13 residues. From germline, CDR1 is SGHVS and CDR2 FNYEAQ. CDR3 region: CASSPLGGYEQFF.

The chain uses TRBV7-6 and TRBJ1-1; TCRdb returns TRBD1, unconfirmable since there is no DNA. This CDR3 comprises 15 residues. The V gene's germline CDR1 is SGHVS and CDR2 FNYEAQ. The CDR3 region is CASSPNTGEDTEAFF. The variable domain in full, completed from reference TRBV7-6 and TRBJ1-1, reads GAGVSQSPRYKVTKRGQDVALRCDPISGHVSLYWYRQALGQGPEFLTYFNYEAQQDKSGLPNDRFSAERPEGSISTLTIQRTEQRDSAMYRCASSPNTGEDTEAFFGQGTRLTVV.